This T cell receptor (beta chain) was documented in a study of T cell changes during pregnancy in multiple sclerosis. Clones were sequenced by immunoSEQ multiplex PCR, and TCRdb holds only the in-frame ones, with some missing. The table shows tens of thousands of clones, with around 95% occurring only once. V was clipped by 0 bases and J by 9 bases, with 9 bases between them. The CDR3 loop spans 13 amino acids. Germline lookup yields CDR1 GTSNPN and CDR2 SVGIG (reference sequence). The table lists this clone with a count of one. The chain employs TRBV30 and TRBJ1-6, with a weak D call TRBD1 (6 bases). Sequencing was performed on peripheral blood, taken in the second trimester of pregnancy. The TCR comes from a female donor in good health, enrolled as a control in a pregnancy study. This CDR3 is CAWSVQGGSPLHF. The CDR3 DNA is TGTGCCTGGAGTGTCCAAGGGGGTTCACCCCTCCACTTT.